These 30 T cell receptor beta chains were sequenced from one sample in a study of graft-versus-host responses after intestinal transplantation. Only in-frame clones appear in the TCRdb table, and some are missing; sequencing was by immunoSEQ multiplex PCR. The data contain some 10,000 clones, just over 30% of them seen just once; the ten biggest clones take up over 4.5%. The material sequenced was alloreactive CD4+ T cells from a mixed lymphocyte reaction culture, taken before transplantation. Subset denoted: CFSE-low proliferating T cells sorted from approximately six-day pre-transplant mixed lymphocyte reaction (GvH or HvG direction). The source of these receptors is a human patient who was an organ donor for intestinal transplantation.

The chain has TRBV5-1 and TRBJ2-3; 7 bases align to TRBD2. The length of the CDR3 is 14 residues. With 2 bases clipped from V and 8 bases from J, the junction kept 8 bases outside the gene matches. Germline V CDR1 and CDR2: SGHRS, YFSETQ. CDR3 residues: CASSLVAGVFTQYF. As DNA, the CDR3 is TGCGCCAGCAGCTTAGTGGCGGGGGTTTTTACGCAGTATTTT.

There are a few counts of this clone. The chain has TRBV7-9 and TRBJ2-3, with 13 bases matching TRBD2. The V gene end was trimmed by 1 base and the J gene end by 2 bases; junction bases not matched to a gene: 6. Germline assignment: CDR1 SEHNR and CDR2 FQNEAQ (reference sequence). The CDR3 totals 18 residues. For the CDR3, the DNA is TGTGCCAGCAGCTTAGTTTTCACTAGCGGGGGGGACACAGATACGCAGTATTTT. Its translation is CASSLVFTSGGDTDTQYF.

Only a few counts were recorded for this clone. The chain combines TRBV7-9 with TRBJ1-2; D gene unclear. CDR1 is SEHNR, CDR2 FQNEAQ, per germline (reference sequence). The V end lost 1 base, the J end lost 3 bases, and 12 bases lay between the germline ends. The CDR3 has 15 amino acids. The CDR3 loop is CASSLVYVGDYGYTF. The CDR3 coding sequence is TGTGCCAGCAGCTTAGTATATGTGGGAGACTATGGCTACACCTTC.

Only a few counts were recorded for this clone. CDR3 coding DNA: TGTGCCAGGGATGGGGATCAGCCCCAGCATTTT. It is translated as CARDGDQPQHF. The chain carries TRBV6-6 and TRBJ1-5; D unresolved. The germline V and J ends were trimmed by 9 bases and 5 bases, with 8 bases remaining between them. Germline V gene data show CDR1 as MNHNY and CDR2 as SVGAGI (reference sequence). This CDR3 is built from 11 residues.

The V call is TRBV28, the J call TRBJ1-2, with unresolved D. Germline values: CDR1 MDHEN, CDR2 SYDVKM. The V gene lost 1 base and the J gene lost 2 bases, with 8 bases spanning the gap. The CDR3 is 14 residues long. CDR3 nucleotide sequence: TGTGCCAGCAGTTTATACGGACGGAACTATGGCTACACCTTC. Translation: CASSLYGRNYGYTF.

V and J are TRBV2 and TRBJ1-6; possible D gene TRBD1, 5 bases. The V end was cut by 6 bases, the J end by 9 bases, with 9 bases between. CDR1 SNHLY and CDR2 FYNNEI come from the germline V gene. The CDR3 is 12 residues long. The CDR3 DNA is TGTGCCAGCAGGGGGACTTCTTCACCCCTCCACTTT. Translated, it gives CASRGTSSPLHF.

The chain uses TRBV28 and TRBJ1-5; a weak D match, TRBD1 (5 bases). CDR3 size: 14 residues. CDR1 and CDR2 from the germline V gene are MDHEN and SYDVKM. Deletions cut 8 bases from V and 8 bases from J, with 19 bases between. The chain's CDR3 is CASLRDVNGEPQHF. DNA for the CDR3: TGTGCCAGCCTTCGGGACGTCAATGGTGAGCCCCAGCATTTT.

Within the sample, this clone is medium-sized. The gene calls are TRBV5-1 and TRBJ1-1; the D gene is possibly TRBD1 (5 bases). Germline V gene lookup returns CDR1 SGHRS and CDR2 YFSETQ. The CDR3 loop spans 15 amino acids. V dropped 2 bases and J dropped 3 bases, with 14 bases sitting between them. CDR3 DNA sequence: TGCGCCAGCAGCTTAGTACAGGCGACCGACACTGAAGCTTTCTTT. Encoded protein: CASSLVQATDTEAFF.

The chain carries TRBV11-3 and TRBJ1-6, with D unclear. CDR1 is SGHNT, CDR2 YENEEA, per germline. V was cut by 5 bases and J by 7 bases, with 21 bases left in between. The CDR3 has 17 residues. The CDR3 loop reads CASSAASHPTQNSPLHF. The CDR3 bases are TGTGCCAGCAGCGCGGCGTCCCATCCCACTCAGAATTCACCCCTCCACTTT. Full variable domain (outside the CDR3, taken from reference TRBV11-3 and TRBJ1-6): EAGVVQSPRYKIIEKKQPVAFWCNPISGHNTLYWYLQNLGQGPELLIRYENEEAVDDSQLPKDRFSAERLKGVDSTLKIQPAELGDSAVYLCASSAASHPTQNSPLHFGNGTRLTVT.

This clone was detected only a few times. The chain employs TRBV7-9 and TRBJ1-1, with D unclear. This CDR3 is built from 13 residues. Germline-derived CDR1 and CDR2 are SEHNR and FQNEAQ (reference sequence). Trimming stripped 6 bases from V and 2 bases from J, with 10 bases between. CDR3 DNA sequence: TGTGCCAGCAGTAATGGCTACAACACTGAAGCTTTCTTT. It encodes CASSNGYNTEAFF.

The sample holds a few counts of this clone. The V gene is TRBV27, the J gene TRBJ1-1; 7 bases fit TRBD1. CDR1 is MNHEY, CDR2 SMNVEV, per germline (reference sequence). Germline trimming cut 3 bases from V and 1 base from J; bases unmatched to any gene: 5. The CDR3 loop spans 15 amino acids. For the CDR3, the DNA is TGTGCCAGCAGTTTCTTAGGGACAGAGAACACTGAAGCTTTCTTT. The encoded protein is CASSFLGTENTEAFF.

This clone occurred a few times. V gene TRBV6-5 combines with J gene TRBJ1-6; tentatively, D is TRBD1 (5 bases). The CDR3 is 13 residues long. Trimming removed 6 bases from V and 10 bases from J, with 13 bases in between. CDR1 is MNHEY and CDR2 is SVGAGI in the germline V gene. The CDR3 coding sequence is TGTGCCAGCAGCTCGGGACCTCTCTCACCCCTCCACTTT. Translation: CASSSGPLSPLHF.

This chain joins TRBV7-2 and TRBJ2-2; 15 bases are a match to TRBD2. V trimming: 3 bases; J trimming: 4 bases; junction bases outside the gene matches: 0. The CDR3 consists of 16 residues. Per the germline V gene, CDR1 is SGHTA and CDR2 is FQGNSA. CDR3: CASSLGLAGGTGELFF. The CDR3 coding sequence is TGTGCCAGCAGCTTGGGACTAGCGGGGGGCACCGGGGAGCTGTTTTTT.

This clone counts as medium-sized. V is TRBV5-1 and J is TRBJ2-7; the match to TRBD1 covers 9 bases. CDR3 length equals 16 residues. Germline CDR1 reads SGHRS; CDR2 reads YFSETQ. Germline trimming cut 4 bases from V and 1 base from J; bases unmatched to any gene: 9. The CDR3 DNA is TGCGCCAGCAGCCTGGAGAGGGGACAGGGATCCTACGAGCAGTACTTC. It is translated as CASSLERGQGSYEQYF.

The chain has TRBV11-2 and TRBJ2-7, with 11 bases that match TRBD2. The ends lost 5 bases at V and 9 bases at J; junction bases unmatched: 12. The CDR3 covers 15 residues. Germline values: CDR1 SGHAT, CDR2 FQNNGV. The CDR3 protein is CASSPGVAGGIGQYF. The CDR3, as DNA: TGTGCCAGCAGCCCCGGGGTAGCGGGGGGGATTGGGCAGTACTTC.

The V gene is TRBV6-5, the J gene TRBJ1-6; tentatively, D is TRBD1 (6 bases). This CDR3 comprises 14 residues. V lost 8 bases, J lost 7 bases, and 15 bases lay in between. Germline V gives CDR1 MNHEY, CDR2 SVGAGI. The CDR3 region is CASRWATGNSPLHF. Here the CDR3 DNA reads TGTGCCAGCCGCTGGGCGACAGGAAATTCACCCCTCCACTTT.

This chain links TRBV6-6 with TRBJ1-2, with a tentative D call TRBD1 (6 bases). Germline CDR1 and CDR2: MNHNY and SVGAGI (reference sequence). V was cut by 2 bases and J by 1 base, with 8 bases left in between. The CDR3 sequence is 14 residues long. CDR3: CASSYTGFNYGYTF. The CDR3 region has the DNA TGTGCCAGCAGTTACACAGGGTTTAACTATGGCTACACCTTC.

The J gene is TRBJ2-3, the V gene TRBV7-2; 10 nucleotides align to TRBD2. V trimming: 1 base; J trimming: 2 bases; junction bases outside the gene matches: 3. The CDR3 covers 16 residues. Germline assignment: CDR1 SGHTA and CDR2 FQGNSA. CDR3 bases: TGTGCCAGCAGCTTAGAGCGGGGGGGCCCCACAGATACGCAGTATTTT. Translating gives CASSLERGGPTDTQYF.

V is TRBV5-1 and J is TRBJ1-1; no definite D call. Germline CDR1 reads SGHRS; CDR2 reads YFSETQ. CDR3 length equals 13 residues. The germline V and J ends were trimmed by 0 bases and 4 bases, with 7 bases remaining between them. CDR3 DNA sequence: TGCGCCAGCAGCTTGGAAGGTATCACTGAAGCTTTCTTT. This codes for CASSLEGITEAFF.

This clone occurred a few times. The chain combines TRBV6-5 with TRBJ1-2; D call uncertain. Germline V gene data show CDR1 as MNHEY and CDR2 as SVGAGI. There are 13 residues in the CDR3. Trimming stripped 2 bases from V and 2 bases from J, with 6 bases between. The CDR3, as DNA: TGTGCCAGCAGTTACAGCGCAAACTATGGCTACACCTTC. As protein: CASSYSANYGYTF.

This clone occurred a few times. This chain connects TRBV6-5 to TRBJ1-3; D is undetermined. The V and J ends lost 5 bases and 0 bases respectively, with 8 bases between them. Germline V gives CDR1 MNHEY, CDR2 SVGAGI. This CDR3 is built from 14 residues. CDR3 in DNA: TGTGCCAGCAGTGCTACAGTCTCTGGAAACACCATATATTTT. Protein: CASSATVSGNTIYF.

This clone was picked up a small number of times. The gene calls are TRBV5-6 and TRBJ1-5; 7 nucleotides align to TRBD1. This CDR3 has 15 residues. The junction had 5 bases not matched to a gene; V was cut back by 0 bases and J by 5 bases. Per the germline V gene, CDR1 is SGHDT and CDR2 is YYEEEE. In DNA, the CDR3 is TGTGCCAGCAGCTTGGCGGGACAGCCACATCAGCCCCAGCATTTT. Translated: CASSLAGQPHQPQHF.

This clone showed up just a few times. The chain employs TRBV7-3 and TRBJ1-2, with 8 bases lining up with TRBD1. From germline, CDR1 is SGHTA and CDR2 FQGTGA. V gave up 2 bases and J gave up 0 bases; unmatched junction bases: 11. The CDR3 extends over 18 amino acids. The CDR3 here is CASSLLVPGQEANYGYTF. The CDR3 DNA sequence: TGTGCCAGCAGCTTATTAGTTCCGGGACAGGAAGCTAACTATGGCTACACCTTC.

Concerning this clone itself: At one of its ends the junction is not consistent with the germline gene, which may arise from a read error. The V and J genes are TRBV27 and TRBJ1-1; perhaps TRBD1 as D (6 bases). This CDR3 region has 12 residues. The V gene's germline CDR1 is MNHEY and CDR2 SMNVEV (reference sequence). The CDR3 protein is CASSYSTGTVVF. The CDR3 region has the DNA TGTGCCAGCAGTTACTCGACAGGAACAGTAGTCTTT.

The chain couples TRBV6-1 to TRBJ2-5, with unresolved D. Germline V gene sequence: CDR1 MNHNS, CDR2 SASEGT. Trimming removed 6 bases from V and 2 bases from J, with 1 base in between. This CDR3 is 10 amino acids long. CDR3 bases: TGTGCCAGCAGGCAAGAGACCCAGTACTTC. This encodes CASRQETQYF.

CDR3 coding DNA: TGTGCCAGCAGCTTAGTCCCCTCGGGGGCCAATGAGCAGTTCTTC. Its protein is CASSLVPSGANEQFF. The J gene is TRBJ2-1, the V gene TRBV11-2; D may be TRBD1 or TRBD2 (6 bases each). The CDR3 length is 15 residues. Germline assignment: CDR1 SGHAT and CDR2 FQNNGV. V was cut by 1 base and J by 6 bases, with 13 bases left in between.

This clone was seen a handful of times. CDR3 protein: CASSWDRGTANYGYTF. The CDR3, as DNA: TGCGCCAGCAGCTGGGACAGGGGAACGGCTAACTATGGCTACACCTTC. The rearrangement uses TRBV5-1 and TRBJ1-2; 10 bases line up with TRBD1. Germline loops: CDR1 SGHRS, CDR2 YFSETQ. This CDR3 contains 16 residues. The V gene end was trimmed by 3 bases and the J gene end by 0 bases; junction bases not matched to a gene: 5.

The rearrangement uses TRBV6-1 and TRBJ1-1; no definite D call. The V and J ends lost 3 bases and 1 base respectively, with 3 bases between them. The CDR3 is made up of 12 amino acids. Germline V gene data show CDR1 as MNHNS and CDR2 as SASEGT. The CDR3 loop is CASSDRNTEAFF. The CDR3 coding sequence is TGTGCCAGCAGTGACAGGAACACTGAAGCTTTCTTT.

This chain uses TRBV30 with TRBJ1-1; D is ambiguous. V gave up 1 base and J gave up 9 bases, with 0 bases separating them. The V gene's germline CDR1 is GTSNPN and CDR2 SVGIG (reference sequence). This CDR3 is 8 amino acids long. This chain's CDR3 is CAWSEAFF. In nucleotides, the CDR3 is TGTGCCTGGAGTGAAGCTTTCTTT.

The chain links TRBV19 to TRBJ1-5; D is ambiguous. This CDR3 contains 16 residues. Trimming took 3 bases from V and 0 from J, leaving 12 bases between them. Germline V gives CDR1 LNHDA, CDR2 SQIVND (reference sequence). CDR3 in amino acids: CASSILRMGSNQPQHF. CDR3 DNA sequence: TGTGCCAGTAGTATTCTGCGGATGGGTAGCAATCAGCCCCAGCATTTT.